The 24 T cell receptor beta chains presented below share a single source sample, sequenced in a study of shared clonotypes between healthy human individuals. Method: immunoSEQ multiplex PCR; TCRdb's copy keeps in-frame clones and lacks some. The sample carries millions of clones, around 93% recorded once. Naive CD8 cells lacked CD45RO, underwent positive selection for CCR7 and left out terminally differentiated effector memory CD45RA+ cells. Sequenced: naive CD8+ T cells from PBMCs. These receptors all stem from a man aged 18 to 35 in good health. Some clones in this sample may be carry-over from other donors' samples.

Remarks on this clone: A read error may be the cause here, since a much bigger clone is one base away. Other DNA sequences in the sample encode the same CDR3. The genes are TRBV27 and TRBJ2-2; no firm D call. Trimming took off 6 bases at V and 2 bases at J, with 4 bases between the two ends. This CDR3 comprises 12 residues. The germline CDR1 and CDR2 sequences are MNHEY and SMNVEV (reference sequence). The CDR3 sequence is CASRVNTGELFF. CDR3 DNA: TGTGCCAGCAGGGTAAACACCGGGGAGCTGTTTTTT.

The CDR3, as DNA: TGTGCCAGCAGTTACTTGGGGCCAGGGAGGTCGAATGAGCAGTTCTTC. Encoded protein: CASSYLGPGRSNEQFF. This rearrangement joins TRBV27 to TRBJ2-1; D perhaps matches TRBD2 (6 bases). The ends were cut back, 4 bases at V and 7 bases at J, with 20 bases in the middle. Germline lookup yields CDR1 MNHEY and CDR2 SMNVEV (reference sequence). The CDR3 contains 16 residues.

The chain combines TRBV27 with TRBJ2-5, with TRBD2 matching over 10 bases. With 3 bases clipped from V and 1 base from J, the junction kept 8 bases outside the gene matches. CDR1 and CDR2 from the germline V gene are MNHEY and SMNVEV (reference sequence). The CDR3 consists of 17 residues. CDR3: CASSFLVAGGPQETQYF. CDR3 DNA: TGTGCCAGCAGTTTTTTGGTAGCGGGAGGACCCCAAGAGACCCAGTACTTC.

V gene TRBV9 combines with J gene TRBJ2-7; 10 bases are a match to TRBD1. The V and J ends lost 3 bases and 2 bases, in that order; junction bases with no gene match: 5. There are 15 residues in the CDR3. From germline, CDR1 is SGDLS and CDR2 YYNGEE. The CDR3 reads CASSGPDRGTYEQYF. The DNA of the CDR3 is TGTGCCAGCAGCGGGCCGGACAGGGGGACCTACGAGCAGTACTTC.

This clone was observed a few times. Other DNA sequences within the sample encode an identical CDR3. The chain joins TRBV27 to TRBJ2-6; D remains ambiguous. CDR1 is MNHEY and CDR2 is SMNVEV in the germline V gene (reference sequence). CDR3 size: 14 residues. V shed 3 bases and J shed 0 bases, with 3 bases lying between them. CDR3: CASSFISGANVLTF. CDR3 DNA: TGTGCCAGCAGTTTTATCTCTGGGGCCAACGTCCTGACTTTC.

This chain uses TRBV28 with TRBJ2-2; D perhaps matches TRBD1 (6 bases). Germline CDR1 reads MDHEN; CDR2 reads SYDVKM. CDR3 length equals 15 residues. Deletions cut 7 bases from V and 1 base from J, with 13 bases between. In DNA form, the CDR3 reads TGTGCCAGCACCCCTCCGGGACAGAACACCGGGGAGCTGTTTTTT. This gives the protein CASTPPGQNTGELFF.

J is TRBJ1-5 and V is TRBV27, with D uncertain. V lost 1 base to trimming and J lost 1 base, with 8 bases between them. Germline V CDR1 and CDR2: MNHEY, SMNVEV (reference sequence). CDR3 length: 15 residues. The DNA for the CDR3 is TGTGCCAGCAGTTTATTCCCCAGCAGCAATCAGCCCCAGCATTTT. As protein: CASSLFPSSNQPQHF.

The chain uses TRBV4-2 and TRBJ2-3, with D perhaps matching TRBD1 (5 bases). Germline assignment: CDR1 LGHNA and CDR2 YNFKEQ. The CDR3 totals 14 residues. V lost 4 bases to trimming and J lost 6 bases, with 14 bases between them. In DNA form, the CDR3 reads TGTGCCAGCAGCCCCACAGGCCCCCTGGATACGCAGTATTTT. Amino acids: CASSPTGPLDTQYF.

This clone was seen a handful of times. The chain joins TRBV29-1 to TRBJ1-1; D not resolved. V lost 5 bases to trimming and J lost 4 bases, with 11 bases between them. The CDR3 runs 12 residues. CDR1 SQVTM and CDR2 ANQGSEA come from the germline V gene. As DNA, the CDR3 is TGCAGCGTTCCCAGTGGCGGCACTGAAGCTTTCTTT. As protein: CSVPSGGTEAFF.

The chain links TRBV4-2 to TRBJ2-7; 7 bases line up with TRBD1. Germline V CDR1 and CDR2: LGHNA, YNFKEQ. This CDR3 is 16 amino acids long. V was clipped by 3 bases and J by 0 bases; unmatched bases: 8. The chain's CDR3 is CASSQVGTVSSYEQYF. CDR3 coding DNA: TGTGCCAGCAGCCAGGTCGGGACAGTGAGCTCCTACGAGCAGTACTTC.

The chain's CDR3 is CASSARLAGGGTGELFF. The CDR3 region has the DNA TGTGCCAGCAGCGCACGACTAGCGGGAGGTGGAACCGGGGAGCTGTTTTTT. The chain recombines TRBV9 with TRBJ2-2; 13 bases match TRBD2. The CDR3 loop spans 17 amino acids. The junction had 7 bases not matched to a gene; V was cut back by 3 bases and J by 5 bases. CDR1 SGDLS and CDR2 YYNGEE come from the germline V gene.

This sequence joins TRBV30 and TRBJ2-7; 7 nucleotides line up with TRBD2. Germline assignment: CDR1 GTSNPN and CDR2 SVGIG (reference sequence). There are 14 residues in the CDR3. J lost 0 bases, V lost 3 bases, and 5 bases had no gene match. CDR3 region: CAWRSREGSYEQYF. The CDR3 coding sequence is TGTGCCTGGAGGTCGAGGGAGGGCTCCTACGAGCAGTACTTC.

This chain connects TRBV10-3 to TRBJ1-1, with no clear D. In germline, CDR1 is ENHRY, CDR2 SYGVKD. CDR3 length: 14 residues. Trimming shortened V by 4 bases and J by 1 base, and 10 bases separated the two germline ends. The CDR3 loop is CAISGKITNTEAFF. The CDR3 nucleotides read TGTGCCATCAGTGGTAAAATCACGAACACTGAAGCTTTCTTT.

This chain links TRBV30 with TRBJ1-2; D gene unclear. Germline V CDR1 and CDR2: GTSNPN, SVGIG (reference sequence). V gave up 6 bases and J gave up 1 base, with 12 bases separating them. The CDR3 consists of 13 residues. In nucleotides, the CDR3 is TGTGCCTGTCTAACAGAGTTTAACTATGGCTACACCTTC. Its protein product is CACLTEFNYGYTF.

The rearrangement uses TRBV5-1 and TRBJ2-1; no reliable D call. V was trimmed by 4 bases and J by 9 bases, leaving 14 bases between them. The CDR3 contains 13 residues. The germline V gene has CDR1 SGHRS and CDR2 YFSETQ. The CDR3 DNA reads as TGCGCCAGCAGCACTGGACCCGCAGGTGAGCAGTTCTTC. Protein product: CASSTGPAGEQFF.

This sequence joins TRBV9 and TRBJ2-3; perhaps TRBD2 as D (6 bases). CDR3 length: 15 amino acids. Looked up from germline, CDR1 is SGDLS and CDR2 is YYNGEE. Trimming removed 3 bases at V and 2 bases at J, with 13 bases between. In DNA form, the CDR3 reads TGTGCCAGCAGCGATGCGGGACGACTCACAGATACGCAGTATTTT. Protein: CASSDAGRLTDTQYF.

The chain employs TRBV19 and TRBJ2-5; 9 bases agree with TRBD2. Looked up from germline, CDR1 is LNHDA and CDR2 is SQIVND (reference sequence). The V and J ends lost 4 bases and 2 bases, in that order; junction bases with no gene match: 8. The CDR3 contains 16 residues. CDR3 region: CASSTGTSLRQETQYF. CDR3 in DNA: TGTGCCAGTAGTACAGGGACTAGCCTAAGACAAGAGACCCAGTACTTC.

V and J are TRBV4-3 and TRBJ1-4; D gene ambiguous. Trimming removed 0 bases at V and 1 base at J, with 12 bases between. The germline V gene encodes CDR1 LGHNA and CDR2 YSLEER. The CDR3 runs 17 residues. The CDR3 loop reads CASSQDISRETNEKLFF. CDR3 sequence (DNA): TGCGCCAGCAGCCAAGATATATCAAGAGAAACTAATGAAAAACTGTTTTTT.

The chain is built from TRBV7-3 and TRBJ2-1, with D perhaps matching TRBD2 (6 bases). V lost 5 bases and J lost 1, with 12 bases in between. The CDR3 length is 15 residues. Germline CDR1 reads SGHTA; CDR2 reads FQGTGA. CDR3 coding DNA: TGTGCCAGCAGCCAACTAGCTTCATCCTACAATGAGCAGTTCTTC. Translating it yields CASSQLASSYNEQFF.

The V call is TRBV5-1, the J call TRBJ2-7; 7 nucleotides align to TRBD1. This CDR3 comprises 15 residues. V gave up 4 bases and J gave up 0 bases; unmatched junction bases: 7. Germline V gene lookup returns CDR1 SGHRS and CDR2 YFSETQ. The CDR3 region is CASSPPGQSSYEQYF. In nucleotides, the CDR3 is TGCGCCAGCAGCCCCCCGGGACAGAGCTCCTACGAGCAGTACTTC.

The chain employs TRBV27 and TRBJ1-2, with TRBD1 as a possible D gene (5 bases). V was clipped by 5 bases and J by 3 bases, with 16 bases between them. The germline V gene has CDR1 MNHEY and CDR2 SMNVEV (reference sequence). The CDR3 sequence is 15 residues long. The CDR3 protein is CASSRTNKNHYGYTF. The CDR3 nucleotides are TGTGCCAGCAGTCGGACAAACAAGAACCACTATGGCTACACCTTC.

The rearrangement joins TRBV2 to TRBJ2-7, with 8 bases lining up with TRBD1. The CDR3 covers 12 residues. With 6 bases clipped from V and 5 bases from J, the junction kept 3 bases outside the gene matches. Per the germline V gene, CDR1 is SNHLY and CDR2 is FYNNEI. CDR3 residues: CASRDRDHEQYF. The DNA for the CDR3 is TGTGCCAGCAGGGACAGGGACCACGAGCAGTACTTC.

The chain links TRBV7-9 to TRBJ2-5; 8 nucleotides align to TRBD1. The CDR3 spans 18 residues. The germline V gene encodes CDR1 SEHNR and CDR2 FQNEAQ (reference sequence). V shed 5 bases and J 3 bases; nucleotides not matched to a gene: 17. Here the CDR3 DNA reads TGTGCCAGCAGCCTACCGGCAAACGGACAGGGAAAAAAAGAGACCCAGTACTTC. Amino acid sequence: CASSLPANGQGKKETQYF.

This clone occurred once. The chain employs TRBV5-1 and TRBJ2-5; D possibly corresponds to TRBD2 (5 bases). CDR1 is SGHRS, CDR2 YFSETQ, per germline. This CDR3 spans 11 amino acids. V dropped 4 bases and J dropped 4 bases, with 5 bases sitting between them. Written as DNA, the CDR3 is TGCGCCAGCAGCGGGAGAGAGACCCAGTACTTC. This codes for CASSGRETQYF.